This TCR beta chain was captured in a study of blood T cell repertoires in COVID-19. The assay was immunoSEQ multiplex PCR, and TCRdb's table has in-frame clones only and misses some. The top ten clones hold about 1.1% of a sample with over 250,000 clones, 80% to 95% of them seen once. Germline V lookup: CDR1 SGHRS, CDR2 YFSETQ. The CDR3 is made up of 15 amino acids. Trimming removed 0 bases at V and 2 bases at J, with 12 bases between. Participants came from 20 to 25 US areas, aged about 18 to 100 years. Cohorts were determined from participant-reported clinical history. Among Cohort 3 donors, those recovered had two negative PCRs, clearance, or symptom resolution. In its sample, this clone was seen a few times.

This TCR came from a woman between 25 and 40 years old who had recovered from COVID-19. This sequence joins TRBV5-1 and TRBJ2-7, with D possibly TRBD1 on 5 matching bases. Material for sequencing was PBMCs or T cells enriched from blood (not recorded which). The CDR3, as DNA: TGCGCCAGCAGCTTGGCCGAGCAGGGTACCTACGAGCAGTACTTC. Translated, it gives CASSLAEQGTYEQYF. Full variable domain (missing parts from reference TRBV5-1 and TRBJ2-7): KAGVTQTPRYLIKTRGQQVTLSCSPISGHRSVSWYQQTPGQGLQFLFEYFSETQRNKGNFPGRFSGRQFSNSRSEMNVSTLELGDSALYLCASSLAEQGTYEQYFGPGTRLTVT.